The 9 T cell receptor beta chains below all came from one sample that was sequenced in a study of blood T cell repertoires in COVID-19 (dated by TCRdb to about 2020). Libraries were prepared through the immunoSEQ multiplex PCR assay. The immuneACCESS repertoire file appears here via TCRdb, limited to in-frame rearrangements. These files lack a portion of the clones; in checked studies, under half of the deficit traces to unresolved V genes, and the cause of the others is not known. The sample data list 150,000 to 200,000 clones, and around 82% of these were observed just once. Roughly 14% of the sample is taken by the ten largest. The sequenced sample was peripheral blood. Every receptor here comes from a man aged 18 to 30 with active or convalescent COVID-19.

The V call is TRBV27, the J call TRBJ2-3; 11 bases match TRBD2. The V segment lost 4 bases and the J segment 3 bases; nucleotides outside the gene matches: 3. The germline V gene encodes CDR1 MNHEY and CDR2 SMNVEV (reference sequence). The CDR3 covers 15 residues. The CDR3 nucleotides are TGTGCCAGCAGTTCCCTAGCGGGAGGTACAGATACGCAGTATTTT. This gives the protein CASSSLAGGTDTQYF.

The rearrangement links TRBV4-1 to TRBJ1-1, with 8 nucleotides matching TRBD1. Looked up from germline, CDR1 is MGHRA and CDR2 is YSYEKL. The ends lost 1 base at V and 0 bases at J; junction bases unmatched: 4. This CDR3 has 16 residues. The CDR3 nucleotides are TGCGCCAGCAGCCAAGGTAACAGGGGGATGAACACTGAAGCTTTCTTT. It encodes CASSQGNRGMNTEAFF.

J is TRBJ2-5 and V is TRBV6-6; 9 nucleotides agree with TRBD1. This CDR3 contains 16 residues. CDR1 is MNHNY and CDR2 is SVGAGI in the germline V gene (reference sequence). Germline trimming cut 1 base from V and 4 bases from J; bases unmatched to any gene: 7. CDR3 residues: CASSYYLGQGGETQYF. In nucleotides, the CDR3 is TGTGCCAGCAGTTACTATTTGGGACAGGGCGGAGAGACCCAGTACTTC.

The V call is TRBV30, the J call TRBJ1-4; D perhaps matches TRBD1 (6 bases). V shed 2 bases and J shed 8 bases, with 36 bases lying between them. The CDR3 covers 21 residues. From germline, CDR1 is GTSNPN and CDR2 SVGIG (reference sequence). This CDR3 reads CAWSPKTWWGGPNKEREKLFF. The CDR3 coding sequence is TGTGCCTGGAGTCCCAAGACCTGGTGGGGGGGCCCTAACAAGGAGAGGGAAAAACTGTTTTTT.

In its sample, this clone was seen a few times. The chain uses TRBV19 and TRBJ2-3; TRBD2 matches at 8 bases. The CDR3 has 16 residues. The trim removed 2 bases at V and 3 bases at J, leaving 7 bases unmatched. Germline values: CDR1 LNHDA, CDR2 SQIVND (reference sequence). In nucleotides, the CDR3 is TGTGCCAGTAGTATATCCCAAGCGGGAGAGACAGATACGCAGTATTTT. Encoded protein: CASSISQAGETDTQYF. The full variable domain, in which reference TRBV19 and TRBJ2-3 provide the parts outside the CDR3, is DGGITQSPKYLFRKEGQNVTLSCEQNLNHDAMYWYRQDPGQGLRLIYYSQIVNDFQKGDIAEGYSVSREKKESFPLTVTSAQKNPTAFYLCASSISQAGETDTQYFGPGTRLTVL.

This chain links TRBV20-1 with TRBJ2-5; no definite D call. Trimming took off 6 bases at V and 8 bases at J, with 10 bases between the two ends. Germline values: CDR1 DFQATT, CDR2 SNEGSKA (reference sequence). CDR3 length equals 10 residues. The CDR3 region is CSAAPGTQYF. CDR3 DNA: TGCAGTGCCGCACCCGGTACCCAGTACTTC.

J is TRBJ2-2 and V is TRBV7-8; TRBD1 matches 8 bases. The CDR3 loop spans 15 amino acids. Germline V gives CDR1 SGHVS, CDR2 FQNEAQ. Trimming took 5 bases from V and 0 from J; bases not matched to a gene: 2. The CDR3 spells CASSQDRANTGELFF. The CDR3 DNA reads TGTGCCAGCAGCCAGGACAGGGCGAACACCGGGGAGCTGTTTTTT.

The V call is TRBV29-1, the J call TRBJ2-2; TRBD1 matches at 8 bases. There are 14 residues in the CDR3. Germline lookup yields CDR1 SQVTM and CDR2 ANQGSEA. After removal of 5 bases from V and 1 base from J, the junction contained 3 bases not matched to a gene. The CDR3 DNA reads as TGCAGCGTTATGGGACAGGAGAACACCGGGGAGCTGTTTTTT. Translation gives CSVMGQENTGELFF.

This CDR3 reads CASSGTRGVLTDTQYF. In DNA form, the CDR3 reads TGTGCCAGCAGTGGGACTCGGGGGGTCTTAACAGATACGCAGTATTTT. V usage is TRBV25-1 and J usage is TRBJ2-3, with 7 bases matching TRBD2. This CDR3 region has 16 residues. Germline CDR1 MGHDK, CDR2 SYGVNS. The V segment lost 4 bases and the J segment 3 bases; nucleotides outside the gene matches: 10.